This T cell receptor (beta chain) originates from a study of blood T cell repertoires in COVID-19. About the research overall: The analysed material was cDNA or gDNA that came from T cells, B-cell-depleted T cells, or PBMCs.

The method was immunoSEQ multiplex PCR; TCRdb's version includes in-frame clones alone and lacks a portion of them. The table records 70,000 to 95,000 clones, 78% of them present only once. V was clipped by 6 bases and J by 7 bases; unmatched bases: 6. CDR1 MNHEY and CDR2 SVGAGI come from the germline V gene. The CDR3 is made up of 14 amino acids. The sample consisted of peripheral blood. The receptor's source is a man aged 60-69 years with COVID-19, enrolled during active disease. This rearrangement joins TRBV6-5 to TRBJ1-5, with 10 positions matching TRBD1. CDR3 residues: CASRGTGEHQPQHF. CDR3 DNA sequence: TGTGCCAGCAGGGGGACAGGGGAGCACCAGCCCCAGCATTTT.